These T cell receptor beta chains were read from a single sample in a study of cytomegalovirus exposure and HLA in healthy donors. This table comes from immunoSEQ multiplex PCR, and its TCRdb copy is limited to in-frame clones, with some not included. The repertoire holds 100,000 or so clones, with around 83% as singletons. What was sequenced was PBMCs. Every receptor here comes from a woman between 18 and 30 years old in good health and CMV-seropositive. The CDR3 runs from the conserved cysteine through the conserved F or W. The D gene is left open where the match is weak. Size is stated for part of the rows, as once, few or many counts, or as a class when the clone is expanded.

v_call	j_call	cdr3_length	d_call	clone_size	cdr3_nt	cdr3_aa
TRBV5-4	TRBJ2-5	14	.	.	TGTGCCAGCAGCGGCCGGGACTCGAGGGAGACCCAGTACTTC	CASSGRDSRETQYF
TRBV25-1	TRBJ2-3	16	TRBD2	.	TGTGCCAGCAGTGAACCGGGACTAGCGCTTGAGTCTACGCAGTATTTT	CASSEPGLALESTQYF
TRBV6-5	TRBJ2-7	14	TRBD1	.	TGTGCCAGCAGACCCCCGGGACAGTTGTACGAGCAGTACTTC	CASRPPGQLYEQYF
TRBV27	TRBJ2-7	14	.	.	TGTGCCAGCCGACTGGCGGGGCCAACCTACGAGCAGTACTTC	CASRLAGPTYEQYF
TRBV15	TRBJ1-4	14	.	few	TGTGCCACCAGCGAACAGGGTCTTAATGAAAAACTGTTTTTT	CATSEQGLNEKLFF
TRBV5-6	TRBJ2-7	15	TRBD2	.	TGTGCCAGCAGCTTAGGGACTAGCAGCTCCTACGAGCAGTACTTC	CASSLGTSSSYEQYF
TRBV2	TRBJ1-6	14	.	.	TGTGCCAGCAGTGAGGGACTTAATAATTCACCCCTCCACTTT	CASSEGLNNSPLHF
TRBV27	TRBJ1-6	14	TRBD1	.	TGTGCCAGCAGTCCAAGGGGACAGTTCTCACCCCTCCACTTT	CASSPRGQFSPLHF
TRBV18	TRBJ1-6	14	.	.	TGTGCCAGCTCACCAGGGGGCCCGAGGACACCCCTCCACTTT	CASSPGGPRTPLHF
TRBV15	TRBJ2-7	17	.	.	TGTGCCACCAGCAGAGACCCAACAGGAGACCGAACCTACGAGCAGTACTTC	CATSRDPTGDRTYEQYF
TRBV5-1	TRBJ1-4	16	.	once	TGCGCCAGCAGCTTGGGTCTTCGGGAGCCTAATGAAAAACTGTTTTTT	CASSLGLREPNEKLFF
TRBV7-3	TRBJ2-3	15	.	.	TGTGCCAGCAGCCTAGCAGGGGTGGGCACAGATACGCAGTATTTT	CASSLAGVGTDTQYF
TRBV19	TRBJ1-1	13	.	.	TGTGCCAGTAGTTTGGGCGAGAACACTGAAGCTTTCTTT	CASSLGENTEAFF
TRBV7-9	TRBJ1-2	15	.	.	TGTGCCAGCAGCTTAGTCGGACAGTTTAACTATGGCTACACCTTC	CASSLVGQFNYGYTF
TRBV5-4	TRBJ1-5	16	.	.	TGTGCCAGCAGCTTGGTCCCAGGGGATAGCAATCAGCCCCAGCATTTT	CASSLVPGDSNQPQHF
TRBV18	TRBJ2-1	15	.	.	TGTGCCAGCTCACTCAGAGGACAGACCTACAATGAGCAGTTCTTC	CASSLRGQTYNEQFF
TRBV19	TRBJ2-4	17	TRBD1	.	TGTGCCAGTAGTGATAGGGACAGGGAACTAGCCAAAAACATTCAGTACTTC	CASSDRDRELAKNIQYF
TRBV7-9	TRBJ1-1	11	.	.	TGTGCCACTGTACAGGGAACTGAAGCTTTCTTT	CATVQGTEAFF
TRBV5-5	TRBJ1-2	15	.	.	TGTGCCAGCAGCCGTTACAGGGAGAATAACTATGGCTACACCTTC	CASSRYRENNYGYTF
TRBV10-2	TRBJ2-1	15	.	.	TGCGCCAGCAGTGTGATAGCGACCTCCTACAATGAGCAGTTCTTC	CASSVIATSYNEQFF
TRBV19	TRBJ1-5	15	.	once	TGTGCCAGTAGTCCCACAGGGCTGAGCAATCAGCCCCAGCATTTT	CASSPTGLSNQPQHF
TRBV19	TRBJ2-5	10	.	.	TGTGCCAGACTGGAAGAGACCCAGTACTTC	CARLEETQYF
TRBV9	TRBJ2-5	16	TRBD1	.	TGTGCCAGCAGCGGAAGACAGGGGGCGATGGGAGAGACCCAGTACTTC	CASSGRQGAMGETQYF
TRBV10-2	TRBJ1-5	14	.	.	TGCGCCAGCAGTGAGTCGAGTAGCAATCAGCCCCAGCATTTT	CASSESSSNQPQHF
TRBV7-6	TRBJ2-1	14	TRBD1	.	TGTGCCAGCAGTATTGGACAGGGACGCAATGAGCAGTTCTTC	CASSIGQGRNEQFF
TRBV29-1	TRBJ2-1	14	TRBD2	.	TGCAGCACACTTGAGCGGGGGGCCCCAAATGAGCAGTTCTTC	CSTLERGAPNEQFF
TRBV6-5	TRBJ2-7	13	.	few	TGTGCCAGCAGTTACCGGGACTCCTACGAGCAGTACTTC	CASSYRDSYEQYF
TRBV15	TRBJ2-3	15	TRBD1	.	TGTGCCATACTGGACAGGAGGATTAGCACAGATACGCAGTATTTT	CAILDRRISTDTQYF
TRBV27	TRBJ1-1	11	TRBD1	.	TGTGCCAGCAGTCGGACAGGTGAAGCTTTCTTT	CASSRTGEAFF
TRBV30	TRBJ2-2	14	TRBD2	.	TGTGCCTGTTCCCGGACTAGGAACACCGGGGAGCTGTTTTTT	CACSRTRNTGELFF
TRBV30	TRBJ2-5	15	TRBD2	.	TGTGCCTGGACTAGCGGGAGGGCCACATGGGGGACCCAGTACTTC	CAWTSGRATWGTQYF
TRBV6-5	TRBJ1-2	14	TRBD1	.	TGTGCCAGCAGTTACGGGACAGGGGTCGATGGCTACACCTTC	CASSYGTGVDGYTF